This entry concerns a single T cell receptor (beta chain). Its target is unknown. Given a much more abundant clone one base away, this may be a read error. It was with unique molecular identifiers that the TCRbeta library was prepared. MiXCR, applied by TCRdb to the PCR reads, yields one record per CDR3 protein. The repertoire consists of 350,000 to 500,000 distinct CDR3 sequences, with roughly two fifths occurring once and the leading ten covering under 35%. This specimen belongs to a study of T-cell reconstitution after alpha-beta-depleted transplantation in children. Study-wide results and limits: At the one-year point after transplant, T-cell counts and TCRbeta diversity were found to come mostly from T cells that had been newly produced.

Germline assignment: CDR1 MNHEY and CDR2 SMNVEV (reference sequence). The CDR3 contains 24 residues. The source of this sequence is a girl aged 2 to 9 with aplastic anemia, due to receive a stem cell transplant. V usage is TRBV27 and J usage is TRBJ2-2; D tentatively fits TRBD1 or TRBD2 (9 bases each). The sample here was PBMCs, taken before TCRalphabeta/CD19-depleted stem cell transplant. This CDR3 is CASRLSRGGQGMLTGLTTTGELFF. CDR3 in DNA: TGTGCCAGCAGGTTATCGCGGGGGGGACAGGGAATGTTAACGGGACTTACTACCACCGGGGAGCTGTTTTTT.